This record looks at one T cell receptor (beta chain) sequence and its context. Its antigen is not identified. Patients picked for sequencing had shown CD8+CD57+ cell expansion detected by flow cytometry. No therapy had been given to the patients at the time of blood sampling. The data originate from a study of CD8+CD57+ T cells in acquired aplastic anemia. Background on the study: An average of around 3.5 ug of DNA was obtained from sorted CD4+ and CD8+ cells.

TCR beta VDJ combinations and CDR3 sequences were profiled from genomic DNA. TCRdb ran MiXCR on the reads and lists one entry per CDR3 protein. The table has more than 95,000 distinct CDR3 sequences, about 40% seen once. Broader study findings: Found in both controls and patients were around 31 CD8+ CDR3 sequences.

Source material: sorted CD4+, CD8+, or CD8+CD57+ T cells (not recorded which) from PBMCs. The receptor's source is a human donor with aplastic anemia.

The CDR3 spells CASTDSGENTEAFF. CDR3 bases: TGCGCCAGTACCGACTCCGGGGAGAACACTGAAGCTTTCTTT. The chain has TRBV5-1 and TRBJ1-1; D is unclear. This CDR3 has 14 amino acids. The germline V and J ends were trimmed by 8 bases and 1 base, with 15 bases remaining between them. The germline V gene has CDR1 SGHRS and CDR2 YFSETQ.